These 5 T cell receptor beta chains share one sample of origin, sequenced in a study of CD8+ T cells in alopecia areata. Combined cutaneous lymph node cells underwent sorting by CD4, CD8alpha, NKG2D, NKG2ACE and additional markers. Reverse transcription of extracted RNA yielded cDNA, which provided the sequencing template. Assay used: immunoSEQ multiplex PCR; TCRdb lists only in-frame clones, some missing. The table lists 200,000 to 300,000 clones, with no singletons. Sequenced: CD4+ T cells sorted from a lymph node. The origin of the receptors is a C3H/HeJ mouse with alopecia areata. MHC haplotype here: H2-k.

In the case of this clone: Genes here carry mouse names. With the read ending 4 residues before the CDR3 end, the germline J gene is used to fill in that end. The rearrangement links TRBV5 to TRBJ2-5; D is perhaps TRBD1 (6 bases). This CDR3 region has 13 residues. In germline, CDR1 is LGHNA, CDR2 YNLKQL (reference sequence). The part of the CDR3 DNA that was read is TGTGCCAGCAGCCCTCGACAGGTTGAC. This encodes CASSPRQVD. The full CDR3 is CASSPRQVDTQYF.

Points on this clone: The genes and germline here are from mouse. Read coverage stops 4 residues before the CDR3 terminus; the germline J gene supplies the remainder. The J gene is TRBJ2-3, the V gene TRBV19, with 8 bases identical to TRBD2. Looked up from germline, CDR1 is FNHDT and CDR2 is SITEND (reference sequence). After removal of 2 bases from V and 4 bases from J, the junction contained 3 bases not matched to a gene. CDR3 size: 14 residues. Partial CDR3 DNA: TGTGCCAGCAGTATGGGGGGGGCCCCAGAA. Protein: CASSMGGAPE. The complete CDR3 protein is CASSMGGAPETLYF.

Regarding this clone: Gene names are mouse gene names. The read falls 3 residues short of the CDR3 end, and the missing part is taken from the germline J gene. J is TRBJ1-6 and V is TRBV13-2; TRBD1 matches 7 bases. TRBJ1-6 counts as an open reading frame of uncertain function. This CDR3 has 16 residues. The germline V gene encodes CDR1 NNHNN and CDR2 SYGAGS (reference sequence). J lost 6 bases, V lost 0 bases, and 6 bases had no gene match. The CDR3 loop reads CASGDAPGQVNSPLYF. The part of the CDR3 DNA that was read is TGTGCCAGCGGTGATGCCCCCGGACAGGTTAATTCGCCC.

This clone was seen more than once but under ten times. Gene and germline names: mouse. The observed sequence ends 4 residues before the CDR3 terminus, with the missing tail filled in from the germline J gene. The chain joins TRBV3 to TRBJ2-5; tentatively, D is TRBD1 (6 bases). CDR3 length: 15 residues. Germline V lookup: CDR1 SNHLY, CDR2 FYNGKV (reference sequence). Trimming pared 1 base from V and 2 bases from J, leaving 10 bases between. The CDR3 sequence is CASSLEGVRQDTQYF. The CDR3 DNA, read in part, is TGTGCCAGCAGCTTAGAGGGGGTGCGCCAAGAC.

For this clone: Germline and genes here are mouse. Coverage ceases 4 residues before the CDR3 finishes, and the germline J gene fills in the end. This chain links TRBV13-3 with TRBJ2-1, with 8 bases that match TRBD1. CDR1 and CDR2 from the germline V gene are NNHDY and SYVADS. CDR3 length equals 15 residues. V gave up 5 bases and J gave up 4 bases; unmatched junction bases: 8. The sequenced part of the CDR3 DNA is TGTGCCAGCAGCCACGGACAGGGCGGTTATGCT. Translation: CASSHGQGGYA. The whole CDR3 reads CASSHGQGGYAEQFF.